Detailed here is one T cell receptor (beta chain). The length of the CDR3 is 16 residues. V was trimmed by 0 bases and J by 1 base, leaving 10 bases between them. Germline V CDR1 and CDR2: SGHRS, YFSETQ. TCRdb's table, derived via immunoSEQ multiplex PCR, lists solely in-frame clones and lacks some. This repertoire shows about 53,000 clones, nearly 95% found once; its top ten account for around 0.5%. This sample stems from a study of T cell changes during pregnancy in multiple sclerosis. The input for sequencing was CD4+ T cells from peripheral blood mononuclear cells, taken in the third trimester of pregnancy. The V call is TRBV5-1, the J call TRBJ2-2, with D hard to call. This clonotype was obtained from a female donor with multiple sclerosis, enrolled in a pregnancy study. CDR3 bases: TGCGCCAGCAGCTTGGGTCCCGGGTGGAACACCGGGGAGCTGTTTTTT. Protein product: CASSLGPGWNTGELFF.